The subject of this entry is one T cell receptor beta chain. The clone's antigen remains unknown. No base-level quality is on record; no much larger clone is a single base apart. The entry originates in a study of cytomegalovirus exposure and HLA in healthy donors (dated by TCRdb to about 2017). Background for the entire study: According to an earlier analysis of around 600 of the donors, about 180 million T cells yielded 120 million or so unique TCR beta sequences and less than 300 Gb of sequence data. Genome-wide SNP genotypes for about 65% of the 666 donors were used in a later genetic analysis, which treated that subset as a discovery cohort. The study aimed to test whether cataloging public T cell receptors could reveal signatures of past pathogen exposure. Along with the approximately 650-subject first cohort, a separate validation cohort of over 90 different subjects was used. Typing coverage differed by locus: A, B, C, DRB1 and DQB1 were typed in about 620-630 donors, DQA1 in roughly 510, DPA1 in roughly 590, and DPB1 in approximately 450. Both class I and class II loci were covered by HLA typing, at four-digit resolution. Because of strong linkage in the cohort, roughly five DR-DQ haplotypes were treated as single units for association and clustering. The later analysis used no new phenotypic data to find candidate immune exposures, relying instead on TCR beta sequences and their occurrence across donors. The study combined high-throughput TCR immunosequencing, statistical association of individual TCRs with disease status, and machine learning to predict cytomegalovirus infection status. A later analysis re-analyzed previously published TCR beta repertoires from about 600 donors and added high-resolution HLA genotyping to study TCR occurrence patterns. All discovery cohort repertoires had been generated on a single sequencing platform. An earlier analysis of approximately 500 of the donors applied high-throughput TCR beta sequencing to assess whether each TCR beta V gene segment acted as functional or pseudogenic. Of the approximately 400 genotyped donors, roughly 85% fell in the genetic ancestry cluster associated with self-reported Caucasian donors. The study profiled the T cell repertoires of hundreds of subjects by immunosequencing and related them to cytomegalovirus serostatus. Across roughly 420 genotyped donors of the cohort, an average of approximately 220,000 unique TCR beta nucleotide sequences per donor were sequenced, and roughly 17% of those sequences were non-productive. An early release covering just under 650 HLA-typed donors comprised about 300 gigabases of sequencing data and tens of millions of unique TCR sequences. Alongside the repertoire data, information on donor age, sex, ethnicity and CMV serostatus was compiled. Overall study outcomes, separate from this receptor: Immune exposure information for the cohort was limited to CMV serostatus. A further reported finding was that TCR beta sequences accurately predicted the HLA-A and HLA-B alleles for most subjects in the first cohort. Roughly uniform sequencing depth across donors was assumed in presence/absence analyses, although this assumption may not hold. The earlier analysis of 587 of the donors excluded roughly 16 rarely observed V segments, including chromosome 9 orphons, because counts were too low. At a false discovery rate of 0.05, a later analysis linked 16,951 TCR beta sequences to specific HLA alleles. Cytomegalovirus status was reported to be diagnosed by the classifier with high specificity and sensitivity in both the original and validation cohorts. An earlier analysis of several hundred of the donors showed that most TCR beta V segments appeared in productive rearrangements either about 90% or about 30% of the time, which broadly matched IMGT annotations. A later analysis reported that several top co-occurrence clusters appeared linked to parvovirus B19, influenza, CMV and Epstein-Barr virus. In a later analysis, HLA-associated TCR beta chains were found to be more clonally expanded and to have lower generation probabilities than equally common non-associated chains. In a later analysis, TCR association rates were found to vary across HLA loci, with the most associated TCRs seen for DRB1 alleles and the fewest for HLA-C alleles. Correlated functional status among segregating V segments might be attributable to linkage disequilibrium, but an unknown experimental factor could not be ruled out. A later analysis found that most CMV-associated TCR beta chains appeared HLA-restricted, with HLA associations seemingly driven largely by CMV exposure. Because HLA typing was missing for some donors at each locus, association tests included only the typed subset. When HLA alleles, especially DR and DQ, strongly co-occurred, TCR associations were difficult to assign to individual alleles. Most TCR sequences were seen in very few donors, while some public TCRs were found in many individuals. This cohort had only TCR beta chains sequenced, and the lack of alpha or paired-chain data limited which features could be detected. In a later genetic analysis, fewer N-insertions in productive TCRs were reported among donors in an Asian-associated ancestry cluster than the 666-donor mean. Some IMGT-functional V segments, including TRBV6-2 and TRBV6-3, could not be told apart with the 87-base-pair reads, so those segments were excluded. The study gave a list of 150 to 200 TCR beta chains associated with cytomegalovirus. A cluster of highly shared sequence variants was judged likely to represent a technical artifact of the sequencing pipeline. The authors suggested that the approach could potentially be extended to other disease states and immunological phenotypes. A few of the identified cytomegalovirus-associated TCR beta chains were confirmed in vitro to be specific for cytomegalovirus antigens. V-gene and J-gene trimming of TCR beta chains was associated with a missense DCLRE1C variant in a later genetic analysis, and the association was replicated in an independent cohort.

The cohort consisted of approximately 670 healthy bone marrow donors. At the time of sampling, every cohort member was nominally healthy, though immune exposures that went unrecorded were likely present. The donor was CMV seropositive and was included in the group of some 290 seropositive cohort members. A peripheral blood sample was collected from each donor, and TCR beta sequencing was performed on peripheral blood mononuclear cells. The Qiagen DNeasy Blood Extraction Kit was used to extract genomic DNA from the blood cell samples. The library was produced with the immunoSEQ multiplex PCR assay. For the multiplex PCR, a mixture combining 60 forward primers for TCR Vbeta segments and 13 reverse primers for TCR Jbeta segments was used. The CDR3 region of rearranged TCR beta genes was amplified from genomic DNA by a multiplex PCR assay. The amplified TCR beta libraries were sequenced on the Illumina HiSeq System as 87-base-pair reads. The authors' pipeline ran thus. A later analysis counted approximately 74 million unique TCR beta chains across the 640 or so repertoires, and some 11 million of these chains were shared by at least two donors. A nearest-neighbor algorithm error-corrected the raw reads and collapsed the reads into unique sequences, merging closely related sequences to remove PCR and sequencing errors. Alignment of CDR3 sequences to IMGT reference sequences was used to assign V, D and J gene segments. For a sequence to be retained, a match of at least six nucleotides to both a V gene segment and a J gene segment was required. Rearrangements were classified as productive when the CDR3 lacked stop codons and remained in frame with V and J, and all other rearrangements were classified as non-productive. CDR3 was defined by IMGT convention, running from the second conserved V-encoded cysteine to the conserved J-encoded phenylalanine. The earlier analysis of 550 to 650 of the donors excluded any sequence lacking an unambiguous match to a single V gene segment. In an earlier analysis of some 590 of the donors, a V segment was called functional when productive rearrangements were above 56.7%, and segregating when the standard deviation between donors exceeded 5%. A statistical classification framework was built to diagnose cytomegalovirus status from the catalog of TCR beta chain sequences. In a later analysis, TCR nucleotide sequences were compared against IMGT/GENE-DB human TR gene sequences so that V and J genes could be assigned. In a later analysis, CDR3 sequences and most-parsimonious VDJ recombination scenarios were assigned using the TCRdist pipeline. In a later analysis, every TCR beta chain was defined by the combination of its CDR3 amino acid sequence and its V-gene family, and reads without a unique V-gene family were dropped. As a way to deal with suspected cross-contamination and a sequencing artifact, a later analysis dropped hundreds of nucleotide sequences that were highly shared and had low generation probability. For each public chain, a later analysis derived a clonal expansion index from normalized ranks of inferred template counts within each repertoire. In a later analysis, generation probabilities were computed with a VDJ recombination model fitted to out-of-frame rearrangements, and the resulting probabilities were checked against IGoR. Hypergeometric tests were used in a later analysis to score TCR-TCR, TCR-HLA and TCR-CMV co-occurrence, with a repertoire-size bias correction applied to the TCR pairs. To estimate false discovery rates, a later analysis permuted the HLA or CMV assignments 20 times. In a later analysis, co-occurring TCRs were grouped using DBSCAN, and TCRdist sequence similarity was added for clustering within HLA-allele-positive subsets. Repertoires with fewer than 30,000 or more than 120,000 public chains were left out of co-occurrence clustering, as were about 5 repertoires with anomalous nucleotide sharing. Not all clones reach the TCRdb copy of this immuneACCESS table, which keeps in-frame sequences only. Checked studies attribute under half of the gap to unresolved V genes and leave the rest unexplained. V and J calls and clone size are as listed in that table; D and trimming were resolved from the DNA. This sample has 190,000 or so clones in its table, and roughly 77% of those were observed once. Approximately 0.39% of the sample comes from the top ten.

The germline V and J ends show losses of 5 bases and 0 bases respectively, and no gene match explains 6 bases of the junction. Including cysteine and phenylalanine, the CDR3 has 16 amino acids. The only DNA kept is the CDR3, 48 bases in frame from the first base. According to the germline V gene (reference sequence), CDR1 reads SEHNR and CDR2 reads FQNEAQ. The source is a male donor in good health and CMV-seropositive. This chain joins TRBV7-9 to TRBJ2-5, with 10 central nucleotides matching TRBD2. The material sequenced was PBMCs. The CDR3 corresponds to CASSPRLAGDQETQYF. The nucleotides are TGTGCCAGCAGCCCCCGACTAGCGGGTGACCAAGAGACCCAGTACTTC.